The next 27 T cell receptor beta chains were all read from a single sample in a study of T-cell memory formation after mild COVID-19. TCRdb reprocessed the 5' RACE reads with MiXCR, giving one entry per CDR3 protein. The repertoire consists of under 250,000 distinct CDR3 sequences, with 15% occurring once and the leading ten covering under 2.5%. Material for sequencing was PBMCs or a T cell subset sorted from them (not recorded which). These receptor sequences come from an adult woman who had mild COVID-19 (a few samples of this study predate the infection). Cell type and time point are not known.

This CDR3 reads CASSVVPDYEQYF. The DNA for the CDR3 is TGTGCCAGCAGCGTAGTACCGGACTACGAGCAGTACTTC. V gene TRBV9 combines with J gene TRBJ2-7; D call uncertain. The CDR3 loop spans 13 amino acids. The V gene's germline CDR1 is SGDLS and CDR2 YYNGEE. Trimming left V 0 bases short and J 3 bases short, with 7 bases between.

This chain's CDR3 is CASSRTVLNTEAFF. Written as DNA, the CDR3 is TGTGCCAGCAGTCGGACAGTTTTAAACACTGAAGCTTTCTTT. The rearrangement joins TRBV12-3 or TRBV12-4 to TRBJ1-1; D is perhaps TRBD1 (6 bases). V was pared by 5 bases and J by 2 bases, with 12 bases between. The CDR3 contains 14 residues.

This clonotype has only a few counts. The chain links TRBV20-1 to TRBJ1-1; no clear D gene. V gave up 4 bases and J gave up 2 bases, with 14 bases separating them. This CDR3 contains 14 residues. CDR1 and CDR2 (germline): DFQATT, SNEGSKA (reference sequence). Here the CDR3 reads CSAIGPKGNTEAFF. The CDR3 region has the DNA TGCAGTGCTATTGGGCCCAAGGGTAACACTGAAGCTTTCTTT.

The chain uses TRBV12-3 or TRBV12-4 and TRBJ2-3; possibly TRBD1 for D (6 bases). Trimming stripped 5 bases from V and 6 bases from J, with 15 bases between. This CDR3 has 14 amino acids. The CDR3 region is CASSLSPQGDTQYF. The CDR3 nucleotides are TGTGCCAGCAGTCTCTCGCCCCAGGGGGATACGCAGTATTTT.

The chain couples TRBV6-5 to TRBJ1-2; D may be TRBD1 (5 bases). Looked up from germline, CDR1 is MNHEY and CDR2 is SVGAGI. V was clipped by 2 bases and J by 7 bases, with 11 bases between them. The CDR3 is made up of 13 amino acids. The CDR3 nucleotides are TGTGCCAGCAGTTACCCGGACACAGCTGGCTACACCTTC. Protein: CASSYPDTAGYTF.

This clonotype was recorded a few times. The gene calls are TRBV3-1 and TRBJ2-1; the D call may be TRBD1 or TRBD2 (5 bases each). Trimming took 0 bases from V and 13 from J, leaving 16 bases between them. The CDR3 has 14 amino acids. In germline, CDR1 is LGHDT, CDR2 YNNKEL (reference sequence). The CDR3 spells CASSQDRAGDRQFF. CDR3 DNA sequence: TGTGCCAGCAGCCAAGATCGGGCTGGGGACCGTCAGTTCTTC.

This clonotype was seen repeatedly, ten times or more. V gene TRBV5-1 combines with J gene TRBJ2-7; D might be TRBD1 or TRBD2, each matching 6 bases. With 4 bases removed from V and 5 bases from J, the gap between germline ends came to 16 bases. CDR1 is SGHRS and CDR2 is YFSETQ in the germline V gene. The CDR3 runs 14 residues. Here the CDR3 DNA reads TGCGCCAGCAGCCCACAACTGAGGGGGGACGAGCAGTACTTC. This translates into CASSPQLRGDEQYF.

This clonotype appeared a few times. The rearrangement links TRBV5-1 to TRBJ1-1, with D perhaps TRBD1 (6 bases). CDR1 is SGHRS and CDR2 is YFSETQ in the germline V gene. Between the trimmed V and J ends, which lost 2 bases and 5 bases, there was a span of 13 bases. This CDR3 spans 14 amino acids. The CDR3 spells CASSFGTRATEAFF. The CDR3, as DNA: TGCGCCAGCAGCTTCGGGACACGGGCAACTGAAGCTTTCTTT. Full variable domain (outside the CDR3, taken from reference TRBV5-1 and TRBJ1-1): KAGVTQTPRYLIKTRGQQVTLSCSPISGHRSVSWYQQTPGQGLQFLFEYFSETQRNKGNFPGRFSGRQFSNSRSEMNVSTLELGDSALYLCASSFGTRATEAFFGQGTRLTVV.

This clonotype was counted between two and nine times. V and J are TRBV3-1 and TRBJ2-7; D remains unclear. Germline V lookup: CDR1 LGHDT, CDR2 YNNKEL (reference sequence). This CDR3 is built from 15 residues. Deletions cut 4 bases from V and 7 bases from J, with 20 bases between. The CDR3 here is CASSLPWVEFGEQYF. The CDR3 bases are TGTGCCAGCAGCCTCCCATGGGTGGAGTTCGGGGAGCAGTACTTC.

The CDR3 sequence is CATGGDTEAFF. The CDR3 nucleotides are TGTGCCACCGGGGGGGACACTGAAGCTTTCTTT. The chain links TRBV12-3 or TRBV12-4 to TRBJ1-1; tentatively, D is TRBD1 (5 bases). V was trimmed by 10 bases and J by 3 bases, leaving 9 bases between them. The CDR3 has 11 residues.

This clonotype was detected a few times. The chain employs TRBV4-3 and TRBJ2-1; 8 nucleotides line up with TRBD2. Germline trimming cut 0 bases from V and 7 bases from J; bases unmatched to any gene: 5. The CDR3 extends over 15 amino acids. Germline CDR1 and CDR2: LGHNA and YSLEER. DNA of the CDR3: TGCGCCAGCAGCCAAGAAGCGGGAGTTAGGAATGAGCAGTTCTTC. As protein: CASSQEAGVRNEQFF.

V usage is TRBV24-1 and J usage is TRBJ2-7; 7 bases match TRBD2. V shed 5 bases, J shed 2 bases, and the junction held 5 bases outside the gene matches. Germline V gene lookup returns CDR1 KGHDR and CDR2 SFDVKD. The length of the CDR3 is 14 residues. The CDR3: CATSGAGSPYEQYF. CDR3 nucleotide sequence: TGTGCCACCAGTGGAGCGGGATCCCCCTACGAGCAGTACTTC.

This clonotype turned up a few times. The chain combines TRBV4-1 with TRBJ2-3; D unclear. Trimming shortened V by 0 bases and J by 0 bases, and 10 bases separated the two germline ends. The CDR3 has 16 residues. Germline V gene data show CDR1 as MGHRA and CDR2 as YSYEKL. This CDR3 is CASSQDLAASTDTQYF. In nucleotides, the CDR3 is TGCGCCAGCAGCCAAGATCTCGCGGCTAGCACAGATACGCAGTATTTT.

The CDR3 spells CATSDSTGYTGELFF. The CDR3 nucleotides read TGTGCCACCAGTGATTCGACGGGATACACCGGGGAGCTGTTTTTT. The J gene is TRBJ2-2, the V gene TRBV24-1; a weak D match, TRBD2 (5 bases). Germline CDR1 is KGHDR and CDR2 is SFDVKD. The CDR3 covers 15 residues. Trimming cost V 2 bases and J 3 bases, with 9 bases left between them.

This chain joins TRBV20-1 and TRBJ2-4, with TRBD1 matching over 9 bases. Trimming removed 6 bases from V and 4 bases from J; junction bases left unmatched: 4. Germline V gene lookup returns CDR1 DFQATT and CDR2 SNEGSKA (reference sequence). The CDR3 runs to 13 residues. CDR3 sequence (DNA): TGCAGTGCCCACGACAGGGGGAAAAACATTCAGTACTTC. This sequence encodes CSAHDRGKNIQYF.

The chain links TRBV7-6 to TRBJ1-1; D is ambiguous. Trimming took off 0 bases at V and 1 base at J, with 6 bases between the two ends. The CDR3 has 14 amino acids. From germline, CDR1 is SGHVS and CDR2 FNYEAQ. The CDR3 region is CASSLAVANTEAFF. Written as DNA, the CDR3 is TGTGCCAGCAGCTTAGCTGTAGCGAACACTGAAGCTTTCTTT.

J is TRBJ2-3 and V is TRBV29-1; 9 bases agree with TRBD2. After removal of 6 bases from V and 5 bases from J, the junction contained 0 bases not matched to a gene. The CDR3 extends over 11 amino acids. Germline V gene lookup returns CDR1 SQVTM and CDR2 ANQGSEA. CDR3 protein: CSVAGGDTQYF. DNA for the CDR3: TGCAGCGTAGCGGGAGGAGATACGCAGTATTTT.

In its sample, this clonotype was seen a few times. The chain couples TRBV7-9 to TRBJ1-3; D gene uncertain. V was pared by 2 bases and J by 4 bases, with 18 bases between. Per germline, CDR1 SEHNR and CDR2 FQNEAQ (reference sequence). The CDR3 spans 17 residues. CDR3 sequence (DNA): TGTGCCAGCAGCTTACTACCACTCGTGGCAGGAGGAAACACCATATATTTT. Translated, it gives CASSLLPLVAGGNTIYF.

The chain combines TRBV11-2 with TRBJ1-1, with no clear D. Trimming removed 5 bases at V and 0 bases at J, with 19 bases between. This CDR3 has 17 residues. The germline gives CDR1 SGHAT, CDR2 FQNNGV. The CDR3 bases are TGTGCCAGCAGCCAAAGGTGGGCCTCCGGCCTGAACACTGAAGCTTTCTTT. Protein sequence: CASSQRWASGLNTEAFF.

The chain joins TRBV9 to TRBJ1-1, with no clear D. CDR1 SGDLS and CDR2 YYNGEE come from the germline V gene. V lost 0 bases and J lost 0, with 12 bases in between. CDR3 size: 16 residues. The CDR3 loop is CASSVGTTKMNTEAFF. The CDR3 bases are TGTGCCAGCAGCGTAGGAACGACAAAAATGAACACTGAAGCTTTCTTT.

This clonotype was counted a few times. CDR3 protein: CAIRDGGGETQYF. CDR3 bases: TGTGCCATCAGGGATGGGGGAGGAGAGACCCAGTACTTC. This sequence joins TRBV10-3 and TRBJ2-5; a weak D match, TRBD2 (6 bases). Per germline, CDR1 ENHRY and CDR2 SYGVKD. V shed 6 bases and J shed 4 bases, with 12 bases lying between them. CDR3 length: 13 residues.

The chain carries TRBV7-6 and TRBJ2-7; either TRBD1 or TRBD2 may fit D (5 bases each). The CDR3 is 14 amino acids. Trimming removed 5 bases from V and 2 bases from J, with 13 bases in between. Per germline, CDR1 SGHVS and CDR2 FNYEAQ. Here the CDR3 DNA reads TGTGCCAGCAGCATATCAGGGACCACCTACGAGCAGTACTTC. Amino acids: CASSISGTTYEQYF.

The CDR3 DNA sequence: TGTGCCAGCAGCTTAAATTACAGGGGCGCCTACGAGCAGTACTTC. Translated: CASSLNYRGAYEQYF. This rearrangement joins TRBV11-2 to TRBJ2-7; 7 bases align to TRBD1. The germline V gene has CDR1 SGHAT and CDR2 FQNNGV. This CDR3 contains 15 residues. After removal of 2 bases from V and 2 bases from J, the junction contained 6 bases not matched to a gene.

The chain combines TRBV12-5 with TRBJ2-1; D ambiguous. The CDR3 is 12 residues long. V was shortened by 1 base and J by 5 bases, with 3 bases between the two germline ends. The germline gives CDR1 LGHNT, CDR2 FRNRAP. The CDR3, as DNA: TGTGCTAGTGGTTTGGGGCACAATGAGCAGTTCTTC. Translated: CASGLGHNEQFF.

This chain joins TRBV5-1 and TRBJ2-3; D assignment may be TRBD1 or TRBD2 (6 bases each). Trimming stripped 0 bases from V and 4 bases from J, with 12 bases between. This CDR3 has 15 amino acids. Germline V lookup: CDR1 SGHRS, CDR2 YFSETQ. CDR3 DNA: TGCGCCAGCAGCTTGGGAGGGGGGAGAGCAGATACGCAGTATTTT. Its protein product is CASSLGGGRADTQYF.

This clonotype has a handful of counts. The chain combines TRBV5-4 with TRBJ2-2; D is possibly TRBD1 or TRBD2 (5 bases each). V lost 4 bases to trimming and J lost 5 bases, with 12 bases between them. Germline V gene lookup returns CDR1 SGHNT and CDR2 YYREEE (reference sequence). The CDR3 is 14 residues long. Here the CDR3 DNA reads TGTGCCAGCAGCCCGGGACGGCGTACCGGGGAGCTGTTTTTT. This sequence encodes CASSPGRRTGELFF.

The chain is built from TRBV4-1 and TRBJ1-1, with TRBD1 as a possible D gene (5 bases). V was trimmed by 1 base and J by 3 bases, leaving 12 bases between them. The CDR3 totals 15 residues. Per the germline V gene, CDR1 is MGHRA and CDR2 is YSYEKL. In DNA, the CDR3 is TGCGCCAGCAGCCAAGGGGGGGGAAAGTACACTGAAGCTTTCTTT. Encoded protein: CASSQGGGKYTEAFF.